This T cell receptor beta chain was identified in a study of memory CD4+ T cells and cytomegalovirus serostatus. Study context: Of the healthy Belgian adults, roughly ten were CMV seropositive and 24 seronegative.

Study-level points and caveats: Repertoires predicted CMV serostatus with median bootstrapped AUC of about 0.96. CD4+ memory repertoires contained about two fifths of the 164 reported CMV TCRbeta sequences. Suggested: most of the CMV-linked TCR signature lies in CD4+ memory cells.

The V gene's germline CDR1 is SSHAT and CDR2 FNYEAQ (reference sequence). This CDR3 spans 14 amino acids. Repertoires were generated with immunoSEQ multiplex PCR, while TCRdb's copy carries only in-frame clones and drops some. The sample contains about 56,000 clones, 82% of which appear only once. The sort gate was single viable CD3+CD4+CD8-CD45RO+ cells for memory CD4+ T cells. For this clone: Its antigen is as yet unknown. The junction differs from germline at one of its ends, possibly a read error.

The sample consisted of memory CD4+ T cells from blood. V usage is TRBV7-7 and J usage is TRBJ2-3; D not certain. The receptor's source is an adult in good health and CMV-seronegative. The CDR3, as DNA: TGTGCTAGCAGCTTAGAACTAAGCACAGATACGCAGTATTTT. Protein: CASSLELSTDTQYF.